Shown below are 26 T cell receptor beta chains from a single sample sequenced in a study of T-cell reconstitution after alpha-beta-depleted transplantation in children (TCRdb year 2016). Libraries were built with PCR. This sample was sequenced with an Illumina HiSeq 2500. TCR libraries were prepared with molecular barcoding, using unique molecular identifiers to normalize TCRbeta repertoire quantification. TCRdb reprocessed the public reads (quality trimming at Q25 with fastp, clone calling with MiXCR) and kept in-frame beta chains. Entries are consolidated by CDR3 protein sequence, retaining the most common genes and DNA. The sample table contains 200,000 to 250,000 distinct CDR3 sequences; only one count was recorded for approximately 10% of them. In total, the top ten clones hold approximately 6.6% of the sample. Sequencing used PBMCs from the stem cell graft donor, obtained from the stem cell graft. These receptors all come from a human donor who donated a stem cell graft to a child with acute lymphoblastic leukemia.

There are many counts of this clonotype. This sequence joins TRBV5-1 and TRBJ1-2; D call uncertain. Germline-derived CDR1 and CDR2 are SGHRS and YFSETQ. Deletions cut 0 bases from V and 0 bases from J, with 6 bases between. This CDR3 has 14 amino acids. The CDR3 DNA reads TGCGCCAGCAGCTTGGAGCCAGCTAACTATGGCTACACCTTC. Its protein is CASSLEPANYGYTF.

The chain is built from TRBV7-6 and TRBJ1-1, with D hard to call. V lost 1 base, J lost 4 bases, and 7 bases lay in between. The germline V gene encodes CDR1 SGHVS and CDR2 FNYEAQ. CDR3 length: 13 amino acids. This chain's CDR3 is CASSLDPTTEAFF. The CDR3 DNA reads TGTGCCAGCAGCTTAGATCCCACCACTGAAGCTTTCTTT.

This clonotype was picked up many times. The chain uses TRBV27 and TRBJ1-2, with unresolved D. From germline, CDR1 is MNHEY and CDR2 SMNVEV (reference sequence). The V gene lost 5 bases and the J gene lost 7 bases, with 17 bases spanning the gap. The CDR3 extends over 14 amino acids. The CDR3 region is CASSTIREWTGYTF. The CDR3, as DNA: TGTGCCAGCAGTACGATCCGGGAGTGGACTGGCTACACCTTC.

This clonotype was counted between two and nine times. The rearrangement uses TRBV6-5 and TRBJ1-3; 8 bases match TRBD1. V lost 4 bases, J lost 2 bases, and 4 bases stayed unmatched. CDR1 and CDR2 (germline): MNHEY, SVGAGI. The CDR3 sequence is 15 residues long. CDR3 in DNA: TGTGCCAGCAGTTCGACGACAGGGGCTGGAAACACCATATATTTT. Translated, it gives CASSSTTGAGNTIYF.

This chain links TRBV6-2 or TRBV6-3 with TRBJ2-1; 7 bases agree with TRBD1. CDR1 and CDR2 from the germline V gene are MNHEY and SVGEGT. V lost 0 bases, J lost 0 bases, and 5 bases stayed unmatched. The CDR3 extends over 17 amino acids. CDR3 in DNA: TGTGCCAGCAGTTACTCTCCCAGGGGGAGCTCCTACAATGAGCAGTTCTTC. This sequence encodes CASSYSPRGSSYNEQFF.

The CDR3 sequence is CSAPGQGIYEQYF. DNA for the CDR3: TGCAGTGCACCGGGGCAGGGGATTTACGAGCAGTACTTC. The genes are TRBV20-1 and TRBJ2-7, with D perhaps TRBD1 (6 bases). This CDR3 is 13 amino acids long. Germline V gene sequence: CDR1 DFQATT, CDR2 SNEGSKA (reference sequence). The germline V and J ends were trimmed by 6 bases and 4 bases, with 16 bases remaining between them.

This clonotype was seen a handful of times. The genes are TRBV27 and TRBJ1-2; D ambiguous. V gave up 10 bases and J gave up 6 bases, with 15 bases separating them. CDR1 is MNHEY and CDR2 is SMNVEV in the germline V gene (reference sequence). The CDR3 is 12 amino acids. The DNA of the CDR3 is TGTGCCATATACGGTCAGGCGGATGGCTACACCTTC. Translated, it gives CAIYGQADGYTF.

This clonotype has only a few counts. The J gene is TRBJ2-1, the V gene TRBV27, with TRBD1 identical over 8 bases. Germline lookup yields CDR1 MNHEY and CDR2 SMNVEV (reference sequence). After removal of 10 bases from V and 3 bases from J, the junction contained 2 bases not matched to a gene. The CDR3 is 12 amino acids. The CDR3 loop is CATRGLYNEQFF. The DNA of the CDR3 is TGTGCCACCAGGGGGCTCTACAATGAGCAGTTCTTC.

This clonotype was detected only a few times. V usage is TRBV20-1 and J usage is TRBJ1-2; no firm D call. V lost 3 bases and J 8 bases, leaving 16 bases between the germline ends. Germline assignment: CDR1 DFQATT and CDR2 SNEGSKA (reference sequence). The CDR3 consists of 13 residues. CDR3 in DNA: TGCAGTGCTAGCATCCGGATTGTCGGGGGCTACACCTTC. Amino acid sequence: CSASIRIVGGYTF.

The chain carries TRBV7-7 and TRBJ2-7; 11 bases line up with TRBD1. CDR3 length equals 15 residues. V was pared by 5 bases and J by 3 bases, with 6 bases of the junction left unmatched. Germline V lookup: CDR1 SSHAT, CDR2 FNYEAQ (reference sequence). The CDR3 region is CASSPRTGGNYEQYF. CDR3 DNA: TGTGCCAGCAGCCCACGGACAGGGGGCAACTACGAGCAGTACTTC.

A few counts support this clonotype. The chain employs TRBV12-3 or TRBV12-4 and TRBJ2-7, with D uncertain. With 2 bases removed from V and 6 bases from J, the gap between germline ends came to 14 bases. The CDR3 has 14 residues. The CDR3 nucleotides read TGTGCCAGCAGTTTAAGTGGTGAAATACGCGAGCAGTACTTC. This sequence encodes CASSLSGEIREQYF.

This sequence joins TRBV20-1 and TRBJ1-6; possible D gene TRBD1, 5 bases. Trimming cost V 8 bases and J 10 bases, with 24 bases left between them. The germline V gene encodes CDR1 DFQATT and CDR2 SNEGSKA (reference sequence). This CDR3 has 15 residues. CDR3 region: CSPLVPGPRLSPLHF. CDR3 DNA sequence: TGCAGTCCCCTCGTGCCGGGGCCACGGTTATCACCCCTCCACTTT.

Many counts were recorded for this clonotype. This chain uses TRBV7-2 with TRBJ2-3; D remains unclear. V shed 1 base and J shed 2 bases, with 10 bases lying between them. In germline, CDR1 is SGHTA, CDR2 FQGNSA. This CDR3 region has 15 residues. The CDR3 region is CASSLVRVDTDTQYF. The DNA for the CDR3 is TGTGCCAGCAGCTTAGTACGTGTCGACACAGATACGCAGTATTTT.

This clonotype was seen only a few times. The chain combines TRBV20-1 with TRBJ2-7, with a weak D call TRBD1 (6 bases). Deletions cut 0 bases from V and 0 bases from J, with 30 bases between. Germline CDR1 and CDR2: DFQATT and SNEGSKA (reference sequence). CDR3 size: 21 residues. The CDR3 is CSARDRATLLSRGPSSYEQYF. The CDR3 nucleotides read TGCAGTGCTAGAGATCGGGCTACCCTACTATCCAGGGGACCAAGCTCCTACGAGCAGTACTTC.

Ten or more counts support this clonotype. The chain couples TRBV12-3 or TRBV12-4 to TRBJ1-2; no clear D. The V gene lost 3 bases and the J gene lost 4 bases, with 9 bases spanning the gap. CDR3 length equals 13 residues. CDR3 region: CASSFAGLYGYTF. CDR3 nucleotide sequence: TGTGCCAGCAGTTTCGCAGGCCTCTATGGCTACACCTTC.

This clonotype appeared a few times. This chain uses TRBV7-9 with TRBJ2-7; 7 bases match TRBD1. This CDR3 is 14 amino acids long. J lost 3 bases, V lost 5 bases, and 7 bases had no gene match. Germline V gene lookup returns CDR1 SEHNR and CDR2 FQNEAQ (reference sequence). This CDR3 is CASSPKGGNYEQYF. In DNA form, the CDR3 reads TGTGCCAGCAGCCCCAAAGGGGGCAACTACGAGCAGTACTTC.

The chain is built from TRBV5-1 and TRBJ2-5; TRBD2 agrees at 12 bases. From germline, CDR1 is SGHRS and CDR2 YFSETQ. The CDR3 has 17 amino acids. V was clipped by 2 bases and J by 1 base; unmatched bases: 6. Here the CDR3 reads CASSLRTSGVSQETQYF. The CDR3 nucleotides are TGCGCCAGCAGCTTAAGGACTAGCGGGGTATCCCAAGAGACCCAGTACTTC.

The sample holds a few counts of this clonotype. The chain links TRBV20-1 to TRBJ1-2, with 9 bases lining up with TRBD1. Per germline, CDR1 DFQATT and CDR2 SNEGSKA (reference sequence). The CDR3 spans 12 residues. V was clipped by 6 bases and J by 5 bases; unmatched bases: 4. The CDR3 loop is CSAQDRGYGYTF. The CDR3 DNA sequence: TGCAGTGCCCAGGACAGGGGATATGGCTACACCTTC.

The chain uses TRBV3-1 and TRBJ2-4; a weak D match, TRBD2 (6 bases). V was trimmed by 4 bases and J by 3 bases, leaving 13 bases between them. Germline V gives CDR1 LGHDT, CDR2 YNNKEL (reference sequence). CDR3 size: 15 residues. The CDR3 sequence is CASSPVQGGKNIQYF. CDR3 coding DNA: TGTGCCAGCAGCCCGGTCCAGGGAGGCAAAAACATTCAGTACTTC.

About this clonotype: Possible read error: a much larger clone is one base away. The rearrangement uses TRBV7-2 and TRBJ1-4; 9 nucleotides align to TRBD1. The CDR3 is 15 amino acids. Germline V gene sequence: CDR1 SGHTA, CDR2 FQGNSA. V was clipped by 4 bases and J by 3 bases; unmatched bases: 3. The CDR3 reads CASSWTGAPNEKLFF. Written as DNA, the CDR3 is TGTGCCAGCAGCTGGACAGGGGCCCCTAATGAAAAACTGTTTTTT.

This clonotype has just a few counts. The V call is TRBV12-3 or TRBV12-4, the J call TRBJ2-7; D may be TRBD1 (6 bases). The CDR3 is 14 residues long. Trimming took 1 base from V and 5 from J, leaving 12 bases between them. CDR3 protein: CASSLVTGYHEQYF. DNA for the CDR3: TGTGCCAGCAGTTTAGTTACAGGGTACCACGAGCAGTACTTC.

This clonotype was seen many times. The rearrangement joins TRBV6-2 or TRBV6-3 to TRBJ2-2, with 10 bases lining up with TRBD1. The V segment lost 5 bases and the J segment 6 bases; nucleotides outside the gene matches: 6. Germline assignment: CDR1 MNHEY and CDR2 SVGEGT. CDR3 length equals 15 residues. The CDR3 DNA follows: TGTGCCAGCAGTCCCGGGACAGGGGCCGCCGGGGAGCTGTTTTTT. Translating gives CASSPGTGAAGELFF.

About this clonotype: Here the CDR3 omits its conserved ending phenylalanine or tryptophan, so a read error is the likely source. The DNA is left out, because the CDR3 cannot be placed on it with certainty; the CDR3 is given as TCRdb lists it. The gene calls are TRBV3-1 and TRBJ1-2; the D call in the table, TRBD1, was not verified against the DNA. Germline CDR1 and CDR2: LGHDT and YNNKEL (reference sequence). A total of 12 residues make up the CDR3, ends included. CDR3 region: CASSPGQGAPAL.

The V and J genes are TRBV5-5 and TRBJ2-7, with 7 bases identical to TRBD2. With 4 bases clipped from V and 7 bases from J, the junction kept 8 bases outside the gene matches. CDR1 is SGHKS and CDR2 is YYEKEE in the germline V gene (reference sequence). CDR3 size: 13 residues. This chain's CDR3 is CASSAGDVGEQYF. For the CDR3, the DNA is TGTGCCAGCAGCGCGGGGGATGTGGGTGAGCAGTACTTC.

A few counts support this clonotype. This chain's CDR3 is CASSLQGAQPQHF. CDR3 sequence (DNA): TGCGCCAGCAGCTTGCAGGGGGCTCAGCCCCAGCATTTT. The J gene is TRBJ1-5, the V gene TRBV5-1, with 8 bases lining up with TRBD1. V lost 1 base to trimming and J lost 6 bases; unmatched junction nucleotides: 0. Germline loops: CDR1 SGHRS, CDR2 YFSETQ. The CDR3 loop spans 13 amino acids. Full variable domain (remainder filled in from reference TRBV5-1 and TRBJ1-5): KAGVTQTPRYLIKTRGQQVTLSCSPISGHRSVSWYQQTPGQGLQFLFEYFSETQRNKGNFPGRFSGRQFSNSRSEMNVSTLELGDSALYLCASSLQGAQPQHFGDGTRLSIL.

This clonotype was recorded many times. The genes are TRBV20-1 and TRBJ2-1; 10 bases map to TRBD2. V gave up 3 bases and J gave up 6 bases; unmatched junction bases: 8. Looked up from germline, CDR1 is DFQATT and CDR2 is SNEGSKA (reference sequence). The CDR3 has 15 amino acids. The CDR3 DNA reads as TGCAGTGCTAGTGTGGCTAGCGGGGGTATCAATGAGCAGTTCTTC. This encodes CSASVASGGINEQFF.